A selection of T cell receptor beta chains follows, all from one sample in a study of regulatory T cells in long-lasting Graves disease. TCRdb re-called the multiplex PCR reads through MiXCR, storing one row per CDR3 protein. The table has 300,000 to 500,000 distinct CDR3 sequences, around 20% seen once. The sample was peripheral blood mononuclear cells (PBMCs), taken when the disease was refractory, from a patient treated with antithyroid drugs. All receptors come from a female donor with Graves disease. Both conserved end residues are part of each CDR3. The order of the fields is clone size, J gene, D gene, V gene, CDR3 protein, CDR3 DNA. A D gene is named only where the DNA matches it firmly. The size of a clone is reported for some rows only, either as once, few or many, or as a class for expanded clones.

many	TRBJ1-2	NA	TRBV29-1	CSVVEGGYYGYTF	TGCAGCGTTGTAGAGGGGGGTTACTATGGCTACACCTTC
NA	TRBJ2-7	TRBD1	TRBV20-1	CSAREDRGYEQYF	TGCAGTGCTAGAGAGGACAGGGGGTACGAGCAGTACTTC
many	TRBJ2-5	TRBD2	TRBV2	CASTSGRLETQYF	TGTGCCAGCACTAGCGGGAGGTTAGAGACCCAGTACTTC
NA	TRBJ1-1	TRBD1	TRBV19	CASSILPGQGDTEAFF	TGTGCCAGTAGTATTTTACCGGGACAGGGAGACACTGAAGCTTTCTTT
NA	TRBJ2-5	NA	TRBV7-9	CASSLVSWRSQETQYF	TGTGCCAGCAGCTTAGTCTCTTGGCGGTCCCAAGAGACCCAGTACTTC
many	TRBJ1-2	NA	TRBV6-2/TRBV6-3	CASSYETAYGYTF	TGTGCCAGCAGTTACGAGACCGCATATGGCTACACCTTC
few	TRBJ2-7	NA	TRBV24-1	CATSDSGDPYEQYF	TGTGCCACCAGTGATTCAGGGGATCCCTACGAGCAGTACTTC
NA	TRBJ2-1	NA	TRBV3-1	CASSPPVLTNEQFF	TGTGCCAGCAGCCCCCCCGTTCTAACTAATGAGCAGTTCTTC
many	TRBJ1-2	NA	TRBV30	CAWSAGLPFGYGYTF	TGTGCCTGGAGTGCGGGACTGCCCTTCGGCTATGGCTACACCTTC
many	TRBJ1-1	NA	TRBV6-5	CASSYPLRGAEAFF	TGTGCCAGCAGTTACCCCCTGCGGGGCGCTGAAGCTTTCTTT
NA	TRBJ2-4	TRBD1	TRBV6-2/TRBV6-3	CASALSGTGMVLGKNIQYF	TGTGCCAGCGCACTCTCCGGGACAGGGATGGTCCTAGGCAAAAACATTCAGTACTTC
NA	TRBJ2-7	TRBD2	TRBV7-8	CASSLAPQLAGGFYEQYF	TGTGCCAGCAGCTTAGCCCCTCAACTAGCGGGAGGCTTCTACGAGCAGTACTTC
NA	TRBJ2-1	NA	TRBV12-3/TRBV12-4	CASSLAGALNSGEQFF	TGTGCCAGCAGTTTAGCGGGAGCCCTAAACTCGGGGGAGCAGTTCTTC
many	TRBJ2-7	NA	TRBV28	CASSFNPSEQYF	TGTGCCAGCAGTTTTAACCCGTCCGAGCAGTACTTC
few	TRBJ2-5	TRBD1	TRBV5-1	CASSGTAKETQYF	TGCGCCAGCAGTGGGACAGCCAAAGAGACCCAGTACTTC
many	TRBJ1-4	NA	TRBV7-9	CASSLPGRQPEKLFF	TGTGCCAGCAGCTTACCTGGCAGGCAGCCGGAAAAACTGTTTTTT
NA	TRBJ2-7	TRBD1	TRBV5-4	CASSNDDRGYYEQYF	TGTGCCAGCAGCAACGACGACAGGGGATACTACGAGCAGTACTTC
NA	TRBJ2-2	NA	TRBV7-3	CASSLRRETGELFF	TGTGCCAGCAGCTTAAGGAGAGAGACCGGGGAGCTGTTTTTT
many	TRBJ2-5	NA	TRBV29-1	CSVEGSTAHGTYQETQYF	TGCAGCGTTGAAGGGTCAACCGCCCACGGGACTTACCAAGAGACCCAGTACTTC
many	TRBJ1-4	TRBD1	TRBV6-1	CASSESGTGNEKLFF	TGTGCCAGCAGTGAATCCGGGACAGGGAATGAAAAACTGTTTTTT
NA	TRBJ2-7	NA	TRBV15	CATSTGSTYEQYF	TGTGCCACCAGCACGGGCAGCACCTACGAGCAGTACTTC
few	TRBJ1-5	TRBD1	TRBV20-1	CSARGQGTNQPQHF	TGCAGTGCTAGAGGACAGGGGACCAATCAGCCCCAGCATTTT
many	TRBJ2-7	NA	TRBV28	CASSPQAGFYEQYF	TGTGCCAGCAGCCCCCAGGCGGGATTCTACGAGCAGTACTTC
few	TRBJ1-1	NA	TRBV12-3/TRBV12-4	CASSLKQMNTEAFF	TGTGCCAGCAGTTTGAAACAGATGAACACTGAAGCTTTCTTT
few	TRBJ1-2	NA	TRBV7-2	CASSLVSAYGYTF	TGTGCCAGCAGCTTAGTCTCGGCCTATGGCTACACCTTC
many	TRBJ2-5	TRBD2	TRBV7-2	CASSSQTSGYQETQYF	TGTGCCAGCAGCTCTCAGACTAGCGGGTACCAAGAGACCCAGTACTTC